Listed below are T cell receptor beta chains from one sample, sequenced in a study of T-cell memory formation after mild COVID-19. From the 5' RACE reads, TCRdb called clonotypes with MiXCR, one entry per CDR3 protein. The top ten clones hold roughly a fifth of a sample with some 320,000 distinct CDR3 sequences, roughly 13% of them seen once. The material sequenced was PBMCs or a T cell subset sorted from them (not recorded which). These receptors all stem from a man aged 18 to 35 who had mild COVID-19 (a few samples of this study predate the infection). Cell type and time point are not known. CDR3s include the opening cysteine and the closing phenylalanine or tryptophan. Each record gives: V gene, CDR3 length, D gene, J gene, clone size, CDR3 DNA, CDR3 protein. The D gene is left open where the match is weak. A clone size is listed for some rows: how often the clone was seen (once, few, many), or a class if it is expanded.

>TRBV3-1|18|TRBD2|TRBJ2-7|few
TGTGCCAGCAGCCAAGATTTTCGGCTAGCGGGGGGCTCCTACGAGCAGTACTTC
CASSQDFRLAGGSYEQYF
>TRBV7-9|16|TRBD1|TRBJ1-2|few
TGTGCCAGCAGCTCGTCGGGACAGGGGTTTATTGATGGCTACACCTTC
CASSSSGQGFIDGYTF
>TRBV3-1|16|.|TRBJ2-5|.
TGTGCCAGCAGCCTGAGGACGGACTCGTACCAAGAGACCCAGTACTTC
CASSLRTDSYQETQYF
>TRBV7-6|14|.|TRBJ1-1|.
TGTGCCAGCAGCTCTTCAACGACGAACACTGAAGCTTTCTTT
CASSSSTTNTEAFF
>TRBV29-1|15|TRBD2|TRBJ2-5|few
TGCAGCGTTGAAGTACTAGCGGGGAACCCAGAGACCCAGTACTTC
CSVEVLAGNPETQYF
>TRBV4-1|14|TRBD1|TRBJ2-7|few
TGCGCCAGCAGCTCGGGACAGGGGTCCGGCGAGCAGTACTTC
CASSSGQGSGEQYF
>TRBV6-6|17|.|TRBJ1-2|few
TGTGCCAGCAGTTACTCGAGAGGGCCGCAGACACTCTATGGCTACACCTTC
CASSYSRGPQTLYGYTF
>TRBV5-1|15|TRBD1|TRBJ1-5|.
TGCGCCAGCAGCCGGACAGGGGAGTCGGAACAGCCCCAGCATTTT
CASSRTGESEQPQHF
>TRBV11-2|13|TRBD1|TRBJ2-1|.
TGTGCCAGCAGCCGCGACAGGGGAGATGAGCAGTTCTTC
CASSRDRGDEQFF
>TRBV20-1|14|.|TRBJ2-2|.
TGCAGTCCGGACTTGAGAGGGGCCCCCGGGGAGCTGTTTTTT
CSPDLRGAPGELFF
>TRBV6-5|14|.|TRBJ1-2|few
TGTGCCAGCAGTGGAGCACAGGGTCAAAATGGCTACACCTTC
CASSGAQGQNGYTF
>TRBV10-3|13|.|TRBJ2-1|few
TGTGCCATCAGTGATGGACCATACAATGAGCAGTTCTTC
CAISDGPYNEQFF
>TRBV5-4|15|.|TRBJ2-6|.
TGTGCCAGCAGCTTGGGGGGGACTGGGGCCAACGTCCTGACTTTC
CASSLGGTGANVLTF
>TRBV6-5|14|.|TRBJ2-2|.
TGTGCCAGTCAAGGGGAACTAACCACCGGGGAGCTGTTTTTT
CASQGELTTGELFF
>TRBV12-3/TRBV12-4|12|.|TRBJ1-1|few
TGTGCCAGCAGTTTTGTGAACACTGAAGCTTTCTTT
CASSFVNTEAFF
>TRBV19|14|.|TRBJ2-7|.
TGTGCCAGTAGTATAAGATCCCCAGCCTACGAGCAGTACTTC
CASSIRSPAYEQYF
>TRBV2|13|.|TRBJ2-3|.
TGTGCCAGCAGGAAAGTGGGCACAGATACGCAGTATTTT
CASRKVGTDTQYF
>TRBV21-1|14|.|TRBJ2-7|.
TGTGCCAGCAATCTTCCGGGATTCGTATACGAGCAGTACTTC
CASNLPGFVYEQYF
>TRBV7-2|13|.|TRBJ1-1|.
TGTGCCAGCAGACCCGAACGGAACACTGAAGCTTTCTTT
CASRPERNTEAFF
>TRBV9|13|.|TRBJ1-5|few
TGTGCCAGCAGCGCGGGGGAGGCTCAGCCCCAGCATTTT
CASSAGEAQPQHF